The 31 T cell receptor beta chains reported below all come from one sample, sequenced in a study of identical twins' blood T cells. Using its own MiXCR run on the 5' RACE reads, TCRdb lists one record per CDR3 protein. The sample lists 350,000 to 400,000 distinct CDR3 sequences, about 28% occurring once. The sample taken for sequencing was PBMCs. The receptors originated from a woman aged 18 to 55 in good health.

This clonotype has a handful of counts. This chain joins TRBV19 and TRBJ2-3; unclear D gene. The V end lost 1 base, the J end lost 3 bases, and 11 bases lay between the germline ends. The CDR3 totals 15 residues. Germline V gives CDR1 LNHDA, CDR2 SQIVND (reference sequence). CDR3 bases: TGTGCCAGTAGTATAGCGGGTCTTTGGACAGATACGCAGTATTTT. Its protein product is CASSIAGLWTDTQYF.

The chain recombines TRBV6-2 or TRBV6-3 with TRBJ2-1; TRBD2 matches at 12 bases. Germline V gives CDR1 MNHEY, CDR2 SVGEGT. This CDR3 has 15 amino acids. Trimming at V came to 6 bases and at J to 1 base, leaving 1 base not matched to a gene. CDR3 protein: CASRTSGRSYNEQFF. CDR3 in DNA: TGTGCCAGCAGAACTAGCGGGAGGTCCTACAATGAGCAGTTCTTC.

This clonotype was counted a few times. The chain combines TRBV9 with TRBJ2-1; 7 nucleotides match TRBD2. CDR1 SGDLS and CDR2 YYNGEE come from the germline V gene. V was clipped by 0 bases and J by 14 bases; unmatched bases: 17. CDR3 length equals 16 residues. CDR3 residues: CASSVEGVAGPRQEFF. DNA for the CDR3: TGTGCCAGCAGCGTAGAAGGGGTAGCGGGCCCTCGGCAGGAGTTCTTC.

This chain links TRBV19 with TRBJ1-2; D is uncertain. With 6 bases removed from V and 7 bases from J, the gap between germline ends came to 15 bases. The CDR3 contains 13 residues. Germline V lookup: CDR1 LNHDA, CDR2 SQIVND (reference sequence). The CDR3 nucleotides read TGTGCCAGTAGGGGCGTCGGATGGGCTGGCTACACCTTC. It encodes CASRGVGWAGYTF.

This chain uses TRBV7-9 with TRBJ2-3; no reliable D call. The length of the CDR3 is 13 residues. V gave up 1 base and J gave up 8 bases, with 10 bases separating them. Germline CDR1 and CDR2: SEHNR and FQNEAQ (reference sequence). The CDR3 DNA reads as TGTGCCAGCAGCTTAGGGGCCACAAGTACGCAGTATTTT. The encoded protein is CASSLGATSTQYF.

The genes are TRBV9 and TRBJ2-7; D is perhaps TRBD2 (6 bases). Germline V gene sequence: CDR1 SGDLS, CDR2 YYNGEE. Trimming cost V 4 bases and J 5 bases, with 16 bases left between them. The CDR3 contains 14 residues. CDR3 nucleotide sequence: TGTGCCAGCAGCCCCCGGTATTCGGGGGACGAGCAGTACTTC. It codes for CASSPRYSGDEQYF.

V usage is TRBV12-5 and J usage is TRBJ1-2; 7 nucleotides align to TRBD1. Germline V gene sequence: CDR1 LGHNT, CDR2 FRNRAP. This CDR3 contains 14 residues. V gave up 6 bases and J gave up 5 bases; unmatched junction bases: 9. The CDR3: CASGDGQDNYGYTF. The CDR3 DNA reads TGTGCTAGTGGCGATGGACAGGACAATTATGGCTACACCTTC.

As concerns this clonotype: Here the CDR3 omits its conserved ending phenylalanine or tryptophan, so a read error is the likely source. The rearrangement uses TRBV10-3 and TRBJ1-3; no definite D call. V was cut by 8 bases and J by 3 bases, with 11 bases left in between. Germline CDR1 ENHRY, CDR2 SYGVKD. The CDR3 loop spans 13 amino acids. The CDR3 DNA reads TGTGCCATCGGGGAAAGAAGTGGAAACACCATATATCTT. Translated: CAIGERSGNTIYL.

As for this clonotype: Just one base apart from a much larger clone, this may be a read error. V is TRBV20-1 and J is TRBJ1-1; D is unresolved. This CDR3 comprises 13 residues. V lost 6 bases and J lost 1, with 12 bases in between. CDR1 and CDR2 from the germline V gene are DFQATT and SNEGSKA (reference sequence). This CDR3 reads CSASTEANTEAFF. The CDR3 nucleotides read TGCAGTGCGAGTACAGAGGCGAACACTGAAGCTTTCTTT.

There are a few counts of this clonotype. The chain recombines TRBV12-3 or TRBV12-4 with TRBJ1-3; the D is unclear. The CDR3 contains 12 residues. Trimming removed 6 bases from V and 4 bases from J, with 7 bases in between. DNA for the CDR3: TGTGCCAGCAGCCCTCAGGGAAACACCATATATTTT. Protein sequence: CASSPQGNTIYF.

The chain has TRBV21-1 and TRBJ1-2. TRBV21-1 is marked as a pseudogene. The length of the CDR3 is 14 residues. This CDR3 is CASSKKSRGYGYTF. CDR3 sequence (DNA): TGTGCCAGCAGCAAGAAAAGTCGGGGATATGGCTACACCTTC.

J is TRBJ1-3 and V is TRBV3-1; D possibly corresponds to TRBD1 (5 bases). This CDR3 contains 14 residues. Trimming removed 4 bases from V and 7 bases from J, with 14 bases in between. CDR1 is LGHDT, CDR2 YNNKEL, per germline (reference sequence). The CDR3, as DNA: TGTGCCAGCAGCCGGGACTTCACCGCCAACACCATATATTTT. Translation gives CASSRDFTANTIYF.

V is TRBV24-1 and J is TRBJ2-5; D is ambiguous. The CDR3 contains 18 residues. CDR1 is KGHDR, CDR2 SFDVKD, per germline. Between the trimmed V and J ends, which lost 5 bases and 2 bases, there was a span of 23 bases. The CDR3: CATSVPGNIGVGQETQYF. The CDR3, as DNA: TGTGCCACCAGTGTCCCCGGAAACATAGGTGTGGGTCAAGAGACCCAGTACTTC.

The rearrangement uses TRBV2 and TRBJ1-1, with a tentative D call TRBD1 (6 bases). Trimming shortened V by 9 bases and J by 2 bases, and 13 bases separated the two germline ends. Germline V lookup: CDR1 SNHLY, CDR2 FYNNEI. The CDR3 has 13 amino acids. The CDR3 spells CASRQDGNTEAFF. CDR3 nucleotide sequence: TGTGCCAGTAGACAGGACGGAAACACTGAAGCTTTCTTT.

This chain joins TRBV5-1 and TRBJ1-4; D may be TRBD1 (5 bases). Trimming stripped 0 bases from V and 10 bases from J, with 13 bases between. Germline V gene sequence: CDR1 SGHRS, CDR2 YFSETQ. The CDR3 length is 14 residues. The CDR3 coding sequence is TGCGCCAGCAGCTTGGATGGGGGGATGGGAAAACTGTTTTTT. Protein sequence: CASSLDGGMGKLFF.

The chain couples TRBV20-1 to TRBJ2-1, with TRBD1 matching 9 bases. Germline V gene data show CDR1 as DFQATT and CDR2 as SNEGSKA (reference sequence). V shed 4 bases and J 5 bases; nucleotides not matched to a gene: 6. The CDR3 sequence is 14 residues long. This CDR3 is CSATFGTGHNEQFF. The CDR3 DNA sequence: TGCAGTGCTACATTCGGGACAGGGCACAATGAGCAGTTCTTC.

The V gene is TRBV6-4, the J gene TRBJ1-2; the D gene is possibly TRBD1 (6 bases). V was cut by 6 bases and J by 8 bases, with 16 bases left in between. Germline values: CDR1 MRHNA, CDR2 SNTAGT. This CDR3 is 13 amino acids long. CDR3 in amino acids: CASRGQPAGGYTF. DNA for the CDR3: TGTGCCAGCAGAGGACAGCCGGCCGGGGGCTACACCTTC.

The chain joins TRBV3-1 to TRBJ2-7; D is unresolved. V lost 3 bases to trimming and J lost 2 bases, with 14 bases between them. Germline CDR1 is LGHDT and CDR2 is YNNKEL (reference sequence). The CDR3 is made up of 15 amino acids. The CDR3 DNA is TGTGCCAGCAGCCACGATTTAGGTACGGCCTACGAGCAGTACTTC. Its translation: CASSHDLGTAYEQYF.

Details on this clonotype: The junction shows a germline mismatch at one end, possibly a read error. The chain couples TRBV6-2 or TRBV6-3 to TRBJ1-4; 7 bases are a match to TRBD1. Per germline, CDR1 MNHEY and CDR2 SVGEGT. The CDR3 covers 12 residues. CDR3 in amino acids: CASSYSPGQLLF. CDR3 bases: TGTGCCAGCAGTTACTCACCGGGACAGTTGCTTTTT.

This clonotype occurred a few times. Relative to the germline gene, one junction end is altered; a read error may explain this. This CDR3 reads CASSVLRTGNGERYF. The CDR3 DNA sequence: TGCGCCAGCAGCGTGCTCCGGACGGGGAACGGCGAGCGGTACTTC. The rearrangement links TRBV5-1 to TRBJ2-7, with a weak D call TRBD2 (5 bases). Germline V gene data show CDR1 as SGHRS and CDR2 as YFSETQ. This CDR3 spans 15 amino acids.

The chain employs TRBV7-9 and TRBJ1-5; D not certain. Trimming removed 5 bases at V and 2 bases at J, with 13 bases between. Germline V gene lookup returns CDR1 SEHNR and CDR2 FQNEAQ (reference sequence). The CDR3 covers 15 residues. DNA of the CDR3: TGTGCCAGCAGCGCCCTAGGAGAGGGCAATCAGCCCCAGCATTTT. Translation gives CASSALGEGNQPQHF.

The sample holds many counts of this clonotype. The chain has TRBV20-1 and TRBJ1-1; 8 bases map to TRBD1. V gave up 3 bases and J gave up 4 bases; unmatched junction bases: 10. CDR1 is DFQATT and CDR2 is SNEGSKA in the germline V gene (reference sequence). This CDR3 region has 15 residues. The CDR3 spells CSASPPRQGATEAFF. The CDR3 DNA follows: TGCAGTGCTAGCCCCCCTCGTCAGGGGGCCACTGAAGCTTTCTTT.

As to this clonotype: One base away lies a much larger clone, so this may be a sequencing read error. The CDR3 DNA sequence: TGTGCCAGCTCGCTCCTTCTTGACAGGGCGAACGCTGAAGCTTTCTTT. Encoded protein: CASSLLLDRANAEAFF. This sequence joins TRBV18 and TRBJ1-1, with 7 bases identical to TRBD1. In germline, CDR1 is KGHSH, CDR2 LQKENI. CDR3 length: 16 residues.

The rearrangement links TRBV19 to TRBJ1-1; 7 positions match TRBD1. Germline CDR1 is LNHDA and CDR2 is SQIVND (reference sequence). This CDR3 has 14 amino acids. V was pared by 3 bases and J by 6 bases, with 7 bases of the junction left unmatched. The CDR3 sequence is CASSIYRGKAEAFF. CDR3 bases: TGTGCCAGTAGTATTTACAGGGGCAAGGCTGAAGCTTTCTTT.

About this clonotype: Compared with germline, one end of the junction differs, possibly owing to a read error. V and J are TRBV27 and TRBJ1-2, with unresolved D. Germline CDR1 reads MNHEY; CDR2 reads SMNVEV (reference sequence). This CDR3 contains 14 residues. CDR3 in DNA: TGTGCCAGCAGTCCCCTCGACCGATCCTATGGTTACACCTTC. It is translated as CASSPLDRSYGYTF.

This clonotype was detected only once. One junction end disagrees with the germline gene, perhaps due to a read error. J is TRBJ2-1 and V is TRBV7-2; 10 bases fit TRBD2. Looked up from germline, CDR1 is SGHTA and CDR2 is FQGNSA. The CDR3 runs 13 residues. The CDR3 sequence: CAGSPGLALLQFF. CDR3 DNA: TGTGCCGGCAGCCCGGGACTAGCGTTACTTCAGTTCTTC.

Only a few counts were recorded for this clonotype. The J gene is TRBJ1-1, the V gene TRBV18; no reliable D call. The V end was cut by 4 bases, the J end by 8 bases, with 17 bases between. The V gene's germline CDR1 is KGHSH and CDR2 LQKENI. The CDR3 is 14 amino acids. Written as DNA, the CDR3 is TGTGCCAGCTCACTCCCCGTGAGCGCTCGGGAAGCTTTCTTT. Translation: CASSLPVSAREAFF.

With respect to this clonotype: Germline and junction disagree at one end, which may indicate a read error. The V gene is TRBV11-3, the J gene TRBJ1-1; possible D gene TRBD1, 6 bases. Germline-derived CDR1 and CDR2 are SGHNT and YENEEA. The CDR3 spans 12 residues. Written as DNA, the CDR3 is TGTGCCACCCGCAGGGGCCCTACTGAAGCTTCCTTT. Translation: CATRRGPTEASF.

This clonotype was counted between two and nine times. The chain employs TRBV6-6 and TRBJ1-1; no firm D call. Germline loops: CDR1 MNHNY, CDR2 SVGAGI (reference sequence). This CDR3 comprises 13 residues. The V end was cut by 5 bases, the J end by 0 bases, with 7 bases between. The CDR3 DNA reads TGTGCCAGCAGTCGTAAGATGAACACTGAAGCTTTCTTT. Translation gives CASSRKMNTEAFF.

This chain uses TRBV5-4 with TRBJ2-3, with 8 nucleotides matching TRBD1. The CDR3 sequence is 15 residues long. Unmatched junction bases numbered 2, after V lost 0 bases and J lost 2 bases. Germline V gives CDR1 SGHNT, CDR2 YYREEE (reference sequence). In DNA form, the CDR3 reads TGTGCCAGCAGCTTGGGACAGGGGCACACAGATACGCAGTATTTT. Translation gives CASSLGQGHTDTQYF.

This clonotype was found a few times. This rearrangement joins TRBV29-1 to TRBJ2-2; 12 bases map to TRBD2. This CDR3 contains 19 residues. V trimming: 4 bases; J trimming: 5 bases; junction bases outside the gene matches: 17. Germline lookup yields CDR1 SQVTM and CDR2 ANQGSEA. For the CDR3, the DNA is TGCAGCGTTGGGGGCCCCAGGACTAGCGGGGAAGTTTATACCGGGGAGCTGTTTTTT. This encodes CSVGGPRTSGEVYTGELFF.